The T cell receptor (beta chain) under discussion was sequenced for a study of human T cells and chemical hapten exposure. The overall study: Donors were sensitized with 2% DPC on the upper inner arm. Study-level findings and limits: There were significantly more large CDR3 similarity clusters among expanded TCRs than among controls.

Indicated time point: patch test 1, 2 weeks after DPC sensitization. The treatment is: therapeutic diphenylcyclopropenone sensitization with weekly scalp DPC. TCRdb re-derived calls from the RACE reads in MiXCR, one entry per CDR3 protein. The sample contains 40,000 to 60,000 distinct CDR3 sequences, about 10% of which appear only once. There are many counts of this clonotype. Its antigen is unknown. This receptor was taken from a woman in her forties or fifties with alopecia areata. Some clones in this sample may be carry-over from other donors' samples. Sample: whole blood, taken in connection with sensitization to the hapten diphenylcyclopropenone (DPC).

The CDR3 region has the DNA TGCAGGAAGGGAGGGAGCACAGATACGCAGTATTTT. Protein product: CRKGGSTDTQYF. V gene TRBV29-1 combines with J gene TRBJ2-3; 7 bases agree with TRBD2. Germline CDR1 reads SQVTM; CDR2 reads ANQGSEA. The CDR3 runs 12 residues.